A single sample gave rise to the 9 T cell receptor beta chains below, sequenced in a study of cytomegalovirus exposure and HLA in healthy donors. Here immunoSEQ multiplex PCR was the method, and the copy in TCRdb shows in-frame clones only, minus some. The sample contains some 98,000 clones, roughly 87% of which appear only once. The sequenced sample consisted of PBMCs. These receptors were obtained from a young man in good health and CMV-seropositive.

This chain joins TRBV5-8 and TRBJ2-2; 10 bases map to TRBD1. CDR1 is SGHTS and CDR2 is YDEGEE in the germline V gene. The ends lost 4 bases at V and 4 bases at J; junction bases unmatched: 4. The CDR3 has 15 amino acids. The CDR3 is CASSPGTGVTGELFF. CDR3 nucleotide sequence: TGTGCCAGCAGCCCCGGGACAGGGGTCACCGGGGAGCTGTTTTTT.

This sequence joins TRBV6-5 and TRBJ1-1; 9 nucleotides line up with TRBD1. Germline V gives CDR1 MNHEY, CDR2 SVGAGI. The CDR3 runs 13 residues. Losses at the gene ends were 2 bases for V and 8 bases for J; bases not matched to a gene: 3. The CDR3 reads CASSYVTGGEAFF. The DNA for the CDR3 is TGTGCCAGCAGTTACGTAACAGGGGGCGAAGCTTTCTTT.

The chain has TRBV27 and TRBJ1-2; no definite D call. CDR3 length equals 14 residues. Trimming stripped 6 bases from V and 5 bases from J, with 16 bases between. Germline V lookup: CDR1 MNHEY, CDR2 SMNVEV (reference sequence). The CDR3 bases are TGTGCCAGCAGCTTCTCCCAGCAGACTTATGGCTACACCTTC. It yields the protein CASSFSQQTYGYTF.

The DNA for the CDR3 is TGTGCCAGCAGCTCACTCCTGACAGGGGACAGCGCTAGCACAGATACGCAGTATTTT. Residues: CASSSLLTGDSASTDTQYF. This rearrangement joins TRBV7-9 to TRBJ2-3, with TRBD1 matching 8 bases. Trimming cost V 4 bases and J 0 bases; bases outside gene matches: 15. CDR1 and CDR2 from the germline V gene are SEHNR and FQNEAQ (reference sequence). The CDR3 spans 19 residues.

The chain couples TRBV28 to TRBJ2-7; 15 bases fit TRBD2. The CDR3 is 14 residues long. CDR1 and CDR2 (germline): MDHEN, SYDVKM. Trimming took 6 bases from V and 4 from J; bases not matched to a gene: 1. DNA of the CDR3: TGTGCCAGCAGAGGACTAGCGGGAGGGTACGAGCAGTACTTC. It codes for CASRGLAGGYEQYF.

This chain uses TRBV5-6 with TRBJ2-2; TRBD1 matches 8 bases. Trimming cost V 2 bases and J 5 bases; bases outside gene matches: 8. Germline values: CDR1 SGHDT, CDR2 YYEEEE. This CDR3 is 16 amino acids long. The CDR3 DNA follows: TGTGCCAGCAGCTTCATACCCGGACAGGGAACCGGGGAGCTGTTTTTT. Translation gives CASSFIPGQGTGELFF.

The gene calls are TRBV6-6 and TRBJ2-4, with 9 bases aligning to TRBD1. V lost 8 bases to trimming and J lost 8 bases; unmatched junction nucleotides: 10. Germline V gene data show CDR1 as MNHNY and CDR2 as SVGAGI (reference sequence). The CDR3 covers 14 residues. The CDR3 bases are TGTGCCAGCTCGGACAGGGGAGAGATTGACATTCAGTACTTC. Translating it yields CASSDRGEIDIQYF.

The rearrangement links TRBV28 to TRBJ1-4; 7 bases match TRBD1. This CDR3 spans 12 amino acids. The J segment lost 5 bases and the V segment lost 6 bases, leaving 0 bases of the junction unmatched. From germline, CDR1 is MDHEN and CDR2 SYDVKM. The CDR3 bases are TGTGCCAGCAGGACAGGGAATGAAAAACTGTTTTTT. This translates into CASRTGNEKLFF. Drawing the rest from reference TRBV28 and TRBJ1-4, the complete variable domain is DVKVTQSSRYLVKRTGEKVFLECVQDMDHENMFWYRQDPGLGLRLIYFSYDVKMKEKGDIPEGYSVSREKKERFSLILESASTNQTSMYLCASRTGNEKLFFGSGTQLSVL.

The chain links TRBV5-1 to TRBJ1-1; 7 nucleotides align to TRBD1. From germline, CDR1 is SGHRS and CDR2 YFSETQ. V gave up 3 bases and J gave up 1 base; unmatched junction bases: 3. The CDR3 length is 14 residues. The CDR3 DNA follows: TGCGCCAGCAGCTCGACAGGGTCGAACACTGAAGCTTTCTTT. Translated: CASSSTGSNTEAFF.